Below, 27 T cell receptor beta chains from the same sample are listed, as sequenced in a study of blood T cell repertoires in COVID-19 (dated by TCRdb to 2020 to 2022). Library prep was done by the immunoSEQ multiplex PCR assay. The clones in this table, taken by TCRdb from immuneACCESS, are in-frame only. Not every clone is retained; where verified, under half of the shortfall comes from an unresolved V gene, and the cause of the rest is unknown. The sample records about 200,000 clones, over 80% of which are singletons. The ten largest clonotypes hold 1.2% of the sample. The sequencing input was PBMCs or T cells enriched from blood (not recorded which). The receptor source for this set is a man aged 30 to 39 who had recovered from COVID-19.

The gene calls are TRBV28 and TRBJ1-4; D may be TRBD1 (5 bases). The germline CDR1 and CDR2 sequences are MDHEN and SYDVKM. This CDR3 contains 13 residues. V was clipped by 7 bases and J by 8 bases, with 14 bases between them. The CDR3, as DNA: TGTGCCAGCACTCGGGGGGAGGGGGAAAAACTGTTTTTT. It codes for CASTRGEGEKLFF.

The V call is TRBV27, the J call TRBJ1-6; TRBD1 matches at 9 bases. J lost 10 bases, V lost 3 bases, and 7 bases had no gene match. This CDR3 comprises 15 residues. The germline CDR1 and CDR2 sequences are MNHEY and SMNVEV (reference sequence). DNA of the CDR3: TGTGCCAGCAGTTTGTCGACAGGGGGTGACTCACCCCTCCACTTT. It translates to CASSLSTGGDSPLHF.

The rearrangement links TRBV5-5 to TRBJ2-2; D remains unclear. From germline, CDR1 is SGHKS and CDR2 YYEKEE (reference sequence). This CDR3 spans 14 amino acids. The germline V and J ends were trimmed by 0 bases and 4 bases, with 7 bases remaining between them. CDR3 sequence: CASSLGLGTGELFF. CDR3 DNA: TGTGCCAGCAGCTTGGGCCTCGGCACCGGGGAGCTGTTTTTT.

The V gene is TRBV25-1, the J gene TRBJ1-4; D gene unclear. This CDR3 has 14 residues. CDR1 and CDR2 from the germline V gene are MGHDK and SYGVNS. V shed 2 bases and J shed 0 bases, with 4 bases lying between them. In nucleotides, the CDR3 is TGTGCCAGCAGTGAAACAGCAACTAATGAAAAACTGTTTTTT. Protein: CASSETATNEKLFF.

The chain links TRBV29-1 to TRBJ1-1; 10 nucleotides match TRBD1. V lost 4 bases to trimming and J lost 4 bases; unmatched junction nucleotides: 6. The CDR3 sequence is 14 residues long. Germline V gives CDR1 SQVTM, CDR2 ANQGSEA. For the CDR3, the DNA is TGCAGCGTTGGGACAGGGGGGAGGAGCACTGAAGCTTTCTTT. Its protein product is CSVGTGGRSTEAFF.

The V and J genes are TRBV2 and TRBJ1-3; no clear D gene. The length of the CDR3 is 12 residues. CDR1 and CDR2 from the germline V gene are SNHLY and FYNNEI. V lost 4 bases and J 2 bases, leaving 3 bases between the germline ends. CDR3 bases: TGTGCCAGCAGTGCCACTGGAAACACCATATATTTT. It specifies CASSATGNTIYF.

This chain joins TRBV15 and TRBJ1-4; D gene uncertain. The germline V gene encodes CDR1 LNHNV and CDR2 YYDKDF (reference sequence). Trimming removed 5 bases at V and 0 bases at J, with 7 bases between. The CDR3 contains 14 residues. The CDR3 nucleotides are TGTGCCACCAGCCGTATAGCAACTAATGAAAAACTGTTTTTT. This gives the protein CATSRIATNEKLFF.

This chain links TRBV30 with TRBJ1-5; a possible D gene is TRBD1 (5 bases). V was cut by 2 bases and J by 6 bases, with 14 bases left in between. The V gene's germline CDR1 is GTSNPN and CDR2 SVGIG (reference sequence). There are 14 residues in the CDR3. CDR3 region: CAWSSLAGRQPQHF. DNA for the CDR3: TGTGCCTGGAGTAGCCTAGCGGGGCGTCAGCCCCAGCATTTT.

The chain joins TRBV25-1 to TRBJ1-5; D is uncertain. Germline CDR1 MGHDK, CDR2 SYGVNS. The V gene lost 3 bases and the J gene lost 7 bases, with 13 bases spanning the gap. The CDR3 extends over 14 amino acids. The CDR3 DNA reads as TGTGCCAGCAGTGAGTCCGGGATGGGGCAGCCCCAGCATTTT. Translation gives CASSESGMGQPQHF.

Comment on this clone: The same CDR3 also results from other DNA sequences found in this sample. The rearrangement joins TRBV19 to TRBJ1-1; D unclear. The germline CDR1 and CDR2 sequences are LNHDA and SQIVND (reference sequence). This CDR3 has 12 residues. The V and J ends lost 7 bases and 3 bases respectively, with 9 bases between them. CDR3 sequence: CASTGRYTEAFF. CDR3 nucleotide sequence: TGTGCCAGTACGGGGAGATACACTGAAGCTTTCTTT.

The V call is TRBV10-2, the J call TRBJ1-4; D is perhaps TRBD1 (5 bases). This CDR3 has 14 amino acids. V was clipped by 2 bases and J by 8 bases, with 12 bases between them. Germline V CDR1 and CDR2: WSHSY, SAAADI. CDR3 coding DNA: TGCGCCAGCAGTGAGGCCAGGGTAGGAGAAAAACTGTTTTTT. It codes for CASSEARVGEKLFF.

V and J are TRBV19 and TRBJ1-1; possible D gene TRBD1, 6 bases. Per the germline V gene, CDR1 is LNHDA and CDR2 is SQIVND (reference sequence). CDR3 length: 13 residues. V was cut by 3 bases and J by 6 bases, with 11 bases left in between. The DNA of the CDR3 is TGTGCCAGTAGTATTCTCAAGGGGGCTGAAGCTTTCTTT. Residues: CASSILKGAEAFF.

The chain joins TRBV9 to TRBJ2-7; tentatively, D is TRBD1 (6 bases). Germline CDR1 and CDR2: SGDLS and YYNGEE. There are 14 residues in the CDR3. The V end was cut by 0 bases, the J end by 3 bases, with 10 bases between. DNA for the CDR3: TGTGCCAGCAGCGTAGAGTCAGGGGACTACGAGCAGTACTTC. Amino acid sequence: CASSVESGDYEQYF.

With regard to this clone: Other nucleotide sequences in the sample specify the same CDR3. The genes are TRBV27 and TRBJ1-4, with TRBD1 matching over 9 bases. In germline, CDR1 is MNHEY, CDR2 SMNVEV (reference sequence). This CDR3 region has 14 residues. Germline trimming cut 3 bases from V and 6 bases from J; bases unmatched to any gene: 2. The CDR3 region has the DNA TGTGCCAGCAGTTTGTGGACAGGGGATGAAAAACTGTTTTTT. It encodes CASSLWTGDEKLFF. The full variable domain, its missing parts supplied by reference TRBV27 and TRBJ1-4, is EAQVTQNPRYLITVTGKKLTVTCSQNMNHEYMSWYRQDPGLGLRQIYYSMNVEVTDKGDVPEGYKVSRKEKRNFPLILESPSPNQTSLYFCASSLWTGDEKLFFGSGTQLSVL.

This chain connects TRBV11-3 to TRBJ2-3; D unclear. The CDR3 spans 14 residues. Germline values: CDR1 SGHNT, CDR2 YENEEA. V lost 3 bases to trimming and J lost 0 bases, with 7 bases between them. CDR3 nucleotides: TGTGCCAGCAGCTTGGGCAGCAGCACAGATACGCAGTATTTT. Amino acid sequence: CASSLGSSTDTQYF. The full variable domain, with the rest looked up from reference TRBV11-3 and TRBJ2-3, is EAGVVQSPRYKIIEKKQPVAFWCNPISGHNTLYWYLQNLGQGPELLIRYENEEAVDDSQLPKDRFSAERLKGVDSTLKIQPAELGDSAVYLCASSLGSSTDTQYFGPGTRLTVL.

CDR3 residues: CATSRGGGVNQPQHF. The CDR3 DNA sequence: TGTGCCACCAGCAGAGGTGGGGGGGTCAATCAGCCCCAGCATTTT. The rearrangement uses TRBV15 and TRBJ1-5; a weak D match, TRBD1 (5 bases). This CDR3 has 15 amino acids. Per germline, CDR1 LNHNV and CDR2 YYDKDF (reference sequence). V was cut by 1 base and J by 3 bases, with 10 bases left in between.

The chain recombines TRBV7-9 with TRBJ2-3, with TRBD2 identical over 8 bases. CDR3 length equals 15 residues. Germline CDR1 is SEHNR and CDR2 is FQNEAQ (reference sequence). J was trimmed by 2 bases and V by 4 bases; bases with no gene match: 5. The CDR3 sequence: CASSSGTRDTDTQYF. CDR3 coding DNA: TGTGCCAGCAGCTCCGGGACTAGAGACACAGATACGCAGTATTTT.

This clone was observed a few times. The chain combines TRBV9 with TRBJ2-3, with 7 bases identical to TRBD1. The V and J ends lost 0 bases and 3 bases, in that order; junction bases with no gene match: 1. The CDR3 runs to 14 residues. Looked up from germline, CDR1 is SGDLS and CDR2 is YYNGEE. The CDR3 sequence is CASSVDRGTDTQYF. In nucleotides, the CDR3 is TGTGCCAGCAGCGTAGACAGGGGAACAGATACGCAGTATTTT.

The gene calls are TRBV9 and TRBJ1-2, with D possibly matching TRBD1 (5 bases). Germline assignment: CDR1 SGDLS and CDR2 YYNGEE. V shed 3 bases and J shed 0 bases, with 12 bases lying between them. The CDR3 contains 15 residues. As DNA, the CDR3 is TGTGCCAGCAGCGGATCTTCGACAGCTAACTATGGCTACACCTTC. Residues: CASSGSSTANYGYTF.

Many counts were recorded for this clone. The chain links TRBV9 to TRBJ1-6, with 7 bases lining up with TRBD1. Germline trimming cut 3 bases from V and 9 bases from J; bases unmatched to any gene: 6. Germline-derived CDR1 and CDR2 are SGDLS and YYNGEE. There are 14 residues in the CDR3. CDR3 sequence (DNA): TGTGCCAGCAGCGGAACAGGGGAAGTTTCACCCCTCCACTTT. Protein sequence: CASSGTGEVSPLHF.

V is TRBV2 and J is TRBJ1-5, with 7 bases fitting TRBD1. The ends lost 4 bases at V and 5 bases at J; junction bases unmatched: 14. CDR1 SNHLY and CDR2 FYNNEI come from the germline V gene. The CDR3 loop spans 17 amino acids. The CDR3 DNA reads TGTGCCAGCAGTGGGTCGTCAAGGTGGCAGGGGGATCAGCCCCAGCATTTT. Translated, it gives CASSGSSRWQGDQPQHF.

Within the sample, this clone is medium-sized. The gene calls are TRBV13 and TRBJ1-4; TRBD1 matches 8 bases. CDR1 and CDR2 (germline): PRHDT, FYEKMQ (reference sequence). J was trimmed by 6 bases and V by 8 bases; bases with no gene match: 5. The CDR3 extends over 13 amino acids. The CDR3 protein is CASCHRGDEKLFF. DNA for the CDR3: TGTGCCAGCTGTCACAGGGGGGATGAAAAACTGTTTTTT.

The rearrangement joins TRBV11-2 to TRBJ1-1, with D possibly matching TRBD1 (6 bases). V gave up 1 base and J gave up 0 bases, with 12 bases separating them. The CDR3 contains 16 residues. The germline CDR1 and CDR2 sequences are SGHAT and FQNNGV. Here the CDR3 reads CASSLVQGIMNTEAFF. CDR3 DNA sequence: TGTGCCAGCAGCTTAGTTCAGGGGATAATGAACACTGAAGCTTTCTTT. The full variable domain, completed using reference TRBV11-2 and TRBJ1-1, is EAGVAQSPRYKIIEKRQSVAFWCNPISGHATLYWYQQILGQGPKLLIQFQNNGVVDDSQLPKDRFSAERLKGVDSTLKIQPAKLEDSAVYLCASSLVQGIMNTEAFFGQGTRLTVV.

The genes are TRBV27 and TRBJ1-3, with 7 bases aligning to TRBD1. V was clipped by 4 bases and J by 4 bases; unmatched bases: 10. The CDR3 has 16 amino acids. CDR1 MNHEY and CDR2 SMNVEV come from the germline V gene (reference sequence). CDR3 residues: CASSSDRDSIGNTIYF. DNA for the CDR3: TGTGCCAGCAGTTCCGACCGGGACAGCATAGGAAACACCATATATTTT.

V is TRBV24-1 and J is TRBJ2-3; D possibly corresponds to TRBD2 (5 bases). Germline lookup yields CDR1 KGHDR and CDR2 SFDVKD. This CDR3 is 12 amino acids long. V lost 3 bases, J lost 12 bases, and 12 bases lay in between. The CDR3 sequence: CATSDGGFFQYF. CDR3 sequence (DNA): TGTGCCACCAGTGATGGCGGGTTTTTTCAGTATTTT.

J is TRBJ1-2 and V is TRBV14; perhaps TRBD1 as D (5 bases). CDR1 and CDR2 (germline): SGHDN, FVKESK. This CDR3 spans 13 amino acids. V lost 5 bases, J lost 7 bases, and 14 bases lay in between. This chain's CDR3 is CASSYPGMGGYTF. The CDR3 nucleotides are TGTGCCAGCAGCTACCCAGGGATGGGTGGCTACACCTTC.

CDR3 amino acids: CAINEGASGNTIYF. For the CDR3, the DNA is TGTGCCATCAACGAGGGGGCCAGTGGAAACACCATATATTTT. This chain links TRBV10-3 with TRBJ1-3, with 7 bases lining up with TRBD1. The CDR3 extends over 14 amino acids. In germline, CDR1 is ENHRY, CDR2 SYGVKD. V gave up 7 bases and J gave up 3 bases; unmatched junction bases: 6.